This T cell receptor beta chain came from a study of shared clonotypes between healthy human individuals. The data were produced by immunoSEQ multiplex PCR, yet TCRdb's version contains in-frame clones alone and is incomplete. The table lists under 2,000,000 clones, about 95% of them singletons. CD45RO-negative cells were positively selected for CCR7, leaving out terminally differentiated effector memory CD45RA+ cells. Looked up from germline, CDR1 is SGHAT and CDR2 is FQNNGV. This CDR3 comprises 14 residues. Trimming removed 7 bases at V and 5 bases at J, with 18 bases between. The sample was naive CD8+ T cells sorted from blood. This receptor was taken from a man aged 18 to 29 in good health. The chain links TRBV11-2 to TRBJ2-7; D perhaps matches TRBD1 (6 bases). This CDR3 is CASNSQGRGHEQYF. The CDR3 DNA reads TGTGCCAGCAACAGCCAGGGGAGAGGCCACGAGCAGTACTTC.